These 16 T cell receptor beta chains were all obtained from the same sample, sequenced in a study of shared clonotypes between healthy human individuals. Libraries were prepared by immunoSEQ multiplex PCR; TCRdb keeps only in-frame clonotypes and omits some of them. The table includes about 870,000 clones, almost 95% detected once. Naive CD8 cells were CD45RO-negative, positively selected for CCR7, excluding terminally differentiated effector memory CD45RA+ cells. Sequencing was carried out using naive CD8+ T cells sorted from blood. These receptors were collected from a man aged 25 to 40 in good health.

This clone was recorded once. The V and J genes are TRBV6-5 and TRBJ2-7, with TRBD1 as a possible D gene (6 bases). CDR1 and CDR2 from the germline V gene are MNHEY and SVGAGI. V shed 4 bases and J shed 4 bases, with 11 bases lying between them. This CDR3 has 13 residues. This CDR3 is CASSLGQRYEQYF. The CDR3 nucleotides read TGTGCCAGCAGTTTAGGACAGAGATACGAGCAGTACTTC.

The chain employs TRBV4-1 and TRBJ2-7, with TRBD1 identical over 7 bases. Losses at the gene ends were 5 bases for V and 2 bases for J; bases not matched to a gene: 9. Germline CDR1 and CDR2: MGHRA and YSYEKL. CDR3 length equals 15 residues. In DNA form, the CDR3 reads TGCGCCAGCAGCGTTATAGACAGGGCAGCCTACGAGCAGTACTTC. Its translation is CASSVIDRAAYEQYF.

The chain combines TRBV2 with TRBJ1-1; D is ambiguous. V shed 5 bases and J shed 5 bases, with 12 bases lying between them. This CDR3 has 13 residues. Germline-derived CDR1 and CDR2 are SNHLY and FYNNEI. CDR3 in amino acids: CASSLAGVTEAFF. CDR3 DNA sequence: TGTGCCAGCAGTCTCGCGGGAGTAACTGAAGCTTTCTTT.

This clone was found once. V and J are TRBV10-3 and TRBJ1-1; D perhaps matches TRBD1 (5 bases). CDR3 length equals 14 residues. CDR1 is ENHRY and CDR2 is SYGVKD in the germline V gene. Trimming cost V 0 bases and J 7 bases, with 12 bases left between them. CDR3 in DNA: TGTGCCATCAGTGAGTCGGGGGGGAGTCTTGAAGCTTTCTTT. Protein product: CAISESGGSLEAFF.

This sequence joins TRBV27 and TRBJ2-7, with D possibly matching TRBD1 (5 bases). V shed 2 bases and J shed 3 bases, with 11 bases lying between them. This CDR3 has 14 residues. Germline V CDR1 and CDR2: MNHEY, SMNVEV (reference sequence). The CDR3 DNA sequence: TGTGCCAGCAGTTTAACCGACAGCAACTACGAGCAGTACTTC. Its translation is CASSLTDSNYEQYF.

The CDR3 DNA sequence: TGTGCCAGCAGCCAAGATCTGGGGCTAGCGGGAGCCCATGAGCAGTTCTTC. Amino acids: CASSQDLGLAGAHEQFF. The chain carries TRBV4-2 and TRBJ2-1, with TRBD2 identical over 10 bases. V was pared by 0 bases and J by 8 bases, with 10 bases of the junction left unmatched. Looked up from germline, CDR1 is LGHNA and CDR2 is YNFKEQ. This CDR3 is built from 17 residues.

This chain joins TRBV25-1 and TRBJ1-5; D remains unclear. Per the germline V gene, CDR1 is MGHDK and CDR2 is SYGVNS. The CDR3 loop spans 13 amino acids. Trimming shortened V by 4 bases and J by 3 bases, and 7 bases separated the two germline ends. For the CDR3, the DNA is TGTGCCAGCAGTGCGGGTGACAATCAGCCCCAGCATTTT. Amino acid sequence: CASSAGDNQPQHF.

The chain recombines TRBV7-9 with TRBJ1-5; 7 positions agree with TRBD1. Per germline, CDR1 SEHNR and CDR2 FQNEAQ (reference sequence). With 5 bases clipped from V and 4 bases from J, the junction kept 5 bases outside the gene matches. The CDR3 runs to 14 residues. The CDR3 sequence is CASSNRGPNQPQHF. CDR3 coding DNA: TGTGCCAGCAGCAACAGGGGTCCAAATCAGCCCCAGCATTTT.

The chain employs TRBV7-6 and TRBJ1-1; D possibly corresponds to TRBD1 (5 bases). The CDR3 length is 14 residues. The V end lost 3 bases, the J end lost 3 bases, and 11 bases lay between the germline ends. The V gene's germline CDR1 is SGHVS and CDR2 FNYEAQ. The CDR3 coding sequence is TGTGCCAGCAGCTTGGGACGGGGGGACACTGAAGCTTTCTTT. The encoded protein is CASSLGRGDTEAFF.

The V call is TRBV5-1, the J call TRBJ2-1; D not certain. Trimming took off 4 bases at V and 5 bases at J, with 13 bases between the two ends. Germline-derived CDR1 and CDR2 are SGHRS and YFSETQ. There are 14 residues in the CDR3. The CDR3, as DNA: TGCGCCAGCAGCCCCCGAGGCCGTGACAATGAGCAGTTCTTC. This translates into CASSPRGRDNEQFF. Full variable domain (remainder filled in from reference TRBV5-1 and TRBJ2-1): KAGVTQTPRYLIKTRGQQVTLSCSPISGHRSVSWYQQTPGQGLQFLFEYFSETQRNKGNFPGRFSGRQFSNSRSEMNVSTLELGDSALYLCASSPRGRDNEQFFGPGTRLTVL.

V gene TRBV7-9 combines with J gene TRBJ2-1, with 9 bases lining up with TRBD2. This CDR3 comprises 17 residues. The V gene's germline CDR1 is SEHNR and CDR2 FQNEAQ (reference sequence). V shed 5 bases and J 1 base; nucleotides not matched to a gene: 9. CDR3 nucleotide sequence: TGTGCCAGCAGCCCCGGGGTAGCGGGAGCATCCTACAATGAGCAGTTCTTC. Amino acid sequence: CASSPGVAGASYNEQFF.

The rearrangement links TRBV28 to TRBJ1-4; tentatively, D is TRBD1 (5 bases). This CDR3 is built from 14 residues. The germline V gene encodes CDR1 MDHEN and CDR2 SYDVKM. With 3 bases removed from V and 2 bases from J, the gap between germline ends came to 7 bases. Here the CDR3 reads CASSFGGTNEKLFF. The CDR3 DNA reads as TGTGCCAGCAGTTTTGGGGGGACTAATGAAAAACTGTTTTTT.

V usage is TRBV5-1 and J usage is TRBJ2-5, with 10 bases fitting TRBD2. V dropped 1 base and J dropped 5; count of bases not matched to a gene: 8. The CDR3 spans 16 residues. The germline gives CDR1 SGHRS, CDR2 YFSETQ. The CDR3 nucleotides are TGCGCCAGCAGCTTGACGGTGGCTAGCGGGAGCGAGACCCAGTACTTC. Translation gives CASSLTVASGSETQYF.

In DNA form, the CDR3 reads TGTGCCAGCAGTGAAGCGCCTTTGGCACCCAGCACCGGGGAGCTGTTTTTT. Translation gives CASSEAPLAPSTGELFF. V gene TRBV2 combines with J gene TRBJ2-2; D ambiguous. The germline gives CDR1 SNHLY, CDR2 FYNNEI. The ends were cut back, 0 bases at V and 4 bases at J, with 15 bases in the middle. The CDR3 totals 17 residues.

The chain employs TRBV2 and TRBJ1-4, with D hard to call. The CDR3 is 14 amino acids. Germline loops: CDR1 SNHLY, CDR2 FYNNEI. V lost 6 bases and J 4 bases, leaving 12 bases between the germline ends. The CDR3 region has the DNA TGTGCCAGCAGAGGGCCCGGGAATAATGAAAAACTGTTTTTT. It is translated as CASRGPGNNEKLFF.

This clone has just a few counts. The DNA of the CDR3 is TGCAGTGCTAGAGATTTGACAAAAGCTTTCTTT. Translated: CSARDLTKAFF. The chain employs TRBV20-1 and TRBJ1-1; D is unclear. The CDR3 totals 11 residues. CDR1 and CDR2 (germline): DFQATT, SNEGSKA (reference sequence). V was trimmed by 0 bases and J by 9 bases, leaving 8 bases between them.